Listed here are 31 T cell receptor beta chains from one sample, sequenced in a study of T cell responses to AZD1222 COVID-19 vaccine. Sequencing used immunoSEQ multiplex PCR; TCRdb keeps in-frame clones, though not all of them. Among roughly 40,000 clones listed, about nine tenths were seen once. Material: peripheral blood, obtained 28 days after the second dose of the MenACWY control vaccine. All receptors come from an adult who received the MenACWY meningococcal vaccine as a control.

The V call is TRBV29-1, the J call TRBJ2-1, with 13 positions matching TRBD2. With 1 base clipped from V and 7 bases from J, the junction kept 13 bases outside the gene matches. This CDR3 has 18 residues. CDR1 is SQVTM and CDR2 is ANQGSEA in the germline V gene. CDR3 bases: TGCAGCGTTGAAGGGAAACCTAGGACTAGCGGGAGAGTAAATGAGCAGTTCTTC. Protein: CSVEGKPRTSGRVNEQFF.

This sequence joins TRBV23-1 and TRBJ2-6; D may be TRBD2 (5 bases). Being an ORF, TRBV23-1 has a function that is uncertain. This CDR3 contains 15 residues. V lost 11 bases to trimming and J lost 0 bases, with 14 bases between them. CDR3 in amino acids: CARLGLYSGANVLTF. The CDR3 nucleotides are TGCGCCCGCCTAGGACTTTACTCTGGGGCCAACGTCCTGACTTTC.

This clone appeared a few times. This sequence joins TRBV28 and TRBJ1-2; D not resolved. Germline V gene data show CDR1 as MDHEN and CDR2 as SYDVKM. CDR3 length: 14 residues. Between the trimmed V and J ends, which lost 6 bases and 3 bases, there was a span of 14 bases. CDR3 sequence reads: CASRTLTEDYGYTF. CDR3 nucleotide sequence: TGTGCCAGCAGGACCCTAACAGAGGACTATGGCTACACCTTC.

The chain employs TRBV18 and TRBJ2-1; no firm D call. Trimming took off 3 bases at V and 0 bases at J, with 9 bases between the two ends. The V gene's germline CDR1 is KGHSH and CDR2 LQKENI. The CDR3 runs to 15 residues. The CDR3: CASSPQGRSYNEQFF. The CDR3 DNA reads as TGTGCCAGCTCACCTCAAGGCCGCTCCTACAATGAGCAGTTCTTC.

V and J are TRBV28 and TRBJ2-2, with TRBD2 as a possible D gene (6 bases). The CDR3 runs to 15 residues. In germline, CDR1 is MDHEN, CDR2 SYDVKM. V shed 2 bases and J shed 6 bases, with 13 bases lying between them. In DNA, the CDR3 is TGTGCCAGCAGTTTACACGGGAGTGTGGCCGGGGAGCTGTTTTTT. Translating it yields CASSLHGSVAGELFF.

The rearrangement uses TRBV20-1 and TRBJ2-7, with TRBD2 as a possible D gene (6 bases). V lost 3 bases, J lost 0 bases, and 15 bases lay in between. Germline V gives CDR1 DFQATT, CDR2 SNEGSKA (reference sequence). This CDR3 contains 15 residues. The CDR3, as DNA: TGCAGTGCTAGTAGGATCGAGCGGGCCTCCTACGAGCAGTACTTC. As protein: CSASRIERASYEQYF.

The chain couples TRBV5-1 to TRBJ2-7; weak D call: TRBD2 (6 bases). The CDR3 spans 14 residues. Germline CDR1 SGHRS, CDR2 YFSETQ. V gave up 0 bases and J gave up 1 base, with 8 bases separating them. Here the CDR3 reads CASSLVEGSYEQYF. The CDR3 nucleotides read TGCGCCAGCAGCTTGGTGGAGGGTTCCTACGAGCAGTACTTC.

CDR3 sequence reads: CASSPGGVGYNEQFF. CDR3 coding DNA: TGTGCCAGCAGTCCTGGCGGAGTAGGGTACAATGAGCAGTTCTTC. This sequence joins TRBV28 and TRBJ2-1; D unresolved. CDR3 length: 15 residues. CDR1 is MDHEN, CDR2 SYDVKM, per germline. V gave up 5 bases and J gave up 4 bases, with 15 bases separating them.

This clone was detected once. V is TRBV5-1 and J is TRBJ2-7; 10 positions match TRBD2. The CDR3 is made up of 20 amino acids. Germline V CDR1 and CDR2: SGHRS, YFSETQ. J lost 10 bases, V lost 1 base, and 26 bases had no gene match. This CDR3 reads CASSLFPSSGSILRASPQYF. The CDR3 region has the DNA TGCGCCAGCAGCTTGTTTCCGTCTAGCGGGAGTATTCTACGAGCCTCACCCCAGTACTTC.

This clone was observed a handful of times. V usage is TRBV6-5 and J usage is TRBJ1-1; D perhaps matches TRBD1 (6 bases). The germline V gene has CDR1 MNHEY and CDR2 SVGAGI. V was trimmed by 6 bases and J by 2 bases, leaving 13 bases between them. This CDR3 has 14 residues. The CDR3 sequence is CASRPLQGNTEAFF. The CDR3 DNA reads TGTGCCAGCAGACCCCTACAGGGAAACACTGAAGCTTTCTTT.

This clone was seen only a few times. This chain uses TRBV24-1 with TRBJ1-2; 7 bases map to TRBD1. CDR1 and CDR2 (germline): KGHDR, SFDVKD. CDR3 length: 16 amino acids. Germline trimming cut 9 bases from V and 8 bases from J; bases unmatched to any gene: 20. Written as DNA, the CDR3 is TGTGCCACCCTCTACCGGGACAGTCTAATCCATCGGGGCTACACCTTC. It yields the protein CATLYRDSLIHRGYTF.

The genes are TRBV18 and TRBJ1-6; D might be TRBD1 (6 bases). The CDR3 consists of 16 residues. Trimming removed 0 bases at V and 7 bases at J, with 13 bases between. Germline CDR1 and CDR2: KGHSH and LQKENI. CDR3 protein: CASSPPAGAGNSPLHF. CDR3 DNA: TGTGCCAGCTCACCACCGGCGGGGGCAGGGAATTCACCCCTCCACTTT. The complete variable domain, with remaining parts taken from reference TRBV18 and TRBJ1-6, reads NAGVMQNPRHLVRRRGQEARLRCSPMKGHSHVYWYRQLPEEGLKFMVYLQKENIIDESGMPKERFSAEFPKEGPSILRIQQVVRGDSAAYFCASSPPAGAGNSPLHFGNGTRLTVT.

The V gene is TRBV4-1, the J gene TRBJ1-2; the D is unclear. The V end lost 1 base, the J end lost 1 base, and 10 bases lay between the germline ends. CDR3 length: 15 amino acids. CDR1 is MGHRA, CDR2 YSYEKL, per germline. The CDR3 here is CASSQGHTVNYGYTF. CDR3 bases: TGCGCCAGCAGCCAAGGACACACAGTTAACTATGGCTACACCTTC.

V is TRBV11-3 and J is TRBJ2-1; a possible D gene is TRBD2 (5 bases). Germline loops: CDR1 SGHNT, CDR2 YENEEA. There are 12 residues in the CDR3. The V end lost 3 bases, the J end lost 7 bases, and 7 bases lay between the germline ends. CDR3 loop: CASSLGVNEQFF. Written as DNA, the CDR3 is TGTGCCAGCAGCTTGGGAGTAAATGAGCAGTTCTTC.

The chain is built from TRBV12-3 or TRBV12-4 and TRBJ2-1, with a possible D match to TRBD2 (7 bases). V lost 8 bases to trimming and J lost 11 bases, with 13 bases between them. CDR3 length: 11 residues. CDR3 sequence reads: CASGRGGKQFF. CDR3 bases: TGTGCCAGCGGAAGGGGGGGTAAGCAGTTCTTC.

V usage is TRBV6-4 and J usage is TRBJ2-3; 8 nucleotides agree with TRBD2. V trimming: 5 bases; J trimming: 3 bases; junction bases outside the gene matches: 4. The CDR3 loop spans 14 amino acids. Germline CDR1 is MRHNA and CDR2 is SNTAGT. In nucleotides, the CDR3 is TGTGCCAGCAGTTCTATAGCGGGAACAGATACGCAGTATTTT. Its protein is CASSSIAGTDTQYF.

The chain combines TRBV5-1 with TRBJ2-7; 11 nucleotides line up with TRBD1. The junction had 9 bases not matched to a gene; V was cut back by 7 bases and J by 6 bases. Germline assignment: CDR1 SGHRS and CDR2 YFSETQ. The CDR3 consists of 14 residues. The CDR3 is CASGRGQGGSEQYF. CDR3 coding DNA: TGCGCCAGCGGTCGGGGACAGGGGGGTTCCGAGCAGTACTTC.

The V gene is TRBV6-5, the J gene TRBJ2-3; a weak D match, TRBD1 (5 bases). Germline CDR1 and CDR2: MNHEY and SVGAGI. The CDR3 consists of 15 residues. Trimming took 0 bases from V and 5 from J, leaving 12 bases between them. The CDR3 region has the DNA TGTGCCAGCAGTTACTCGGCTACTACAGGAGATACGCAGTATTTT. This codes for CASSYSATTGDTQYF.

V is TRBV7-9 and J is TRBJ2-7; 11 bases align to TRBD2. Trimming took 8 bases from V and 5 from J; bases not matched to a gene: 8. This CDR3 spans 14 amino acids. CDR1 and CDR2 (germline): SEHNR, FQNEAQ (reference sequence). The CDR3 loop reads CASVATSGSNEQYF. In nucleotides, the CDR3 is TGTGCCAGCGTCGCAACTAGCGGGAGTAACGAGCAGTACTTC.

V gene TRBV5-4 combines with J gene TRBJ1-3; D is uncertain. CDR3 size: 16 residues. The V gene lost 0 bases and the J gene lost 0 bases, with 10 bases spanning the gap. The V gene's germline CDR1 is SGHNT and CDR2 YYREEE (reference sequence). The CDR3 loop is CASSLEAGRSGNTIYF. The CDR3 DNA sequence: TGTGCCAGCAGCTTGGAAGCGGGCCGCTCTGGAAACACCATATATTTT.

This clone was seen once. This chain connects TRBV27 to TRBJ2-7; the D call may be TRBD1 or TRBD2 (6 bases each). CDR3 length: 14 amino acids. The V end lost 6 bases, the J end lost 5 bases, and 17 bases lay between the germline ends. Germline lookup yields CDR1 MNHEY and CDR2 SMNVEV (reference sequence). CDR3 protein: CASSPRGAEDEQYF. CDR3 coding DNA: TGTGCCAGCAGCCCGAGGGGGGCAGAGGACGAGCAGTACTTC.

This clone was observed a few times. The J gene is TRBJ2-3, the V gene TRBV19; 7 bases agree with TRBD2. The CDR3 runs 15 residues. J was trimmed by 4 bases and V by 3 bases; bases with no gene match: 7. CDR1 is LNHDA and CDR2 is SQIVND in the germline V gene (reference sequence). CDR3 in amino acids: CASSIRPSGADTQYF. CDR3 bases: TGTGCCAGTAGTATCCGGCCCAGCGGGGCAGATACGCAGTATTTT.

This clone appeared a single time. The chain joins TRBV7-8 to TRBJ2-2; tentative D call: TRBD2 (6 bases). V lost 5 bases and J lost 5, with 15 bases in between. Looked up from germline, CDR1 is SGHVS and CDR2 is FQNEAQ. The CDR3 contains 15 residues. The DNA for the CDR3 is TGTGCCAGCAGCGACTCTTGGAGGGGAACCGGGGAGCTGTTTTTT. Its protein is CASSDSWRGTGELFF.

This chain links TRBV6-2 or TRBV6-3 with TRBJ2-7; TRBD2 might be the D (7 bases). This CDR3 comprises 13 residues. Looked up from germline, CDR1 is MNHEY and CDR2 is SVGEGT. V was cut by 6 bases and J by 5 bases, with 14 bases left in between. The CDR3 DNA sequence: TGTGCCAGCAGCAGCGGGACAAACCACGAGCAGTACTTC. This encodes CASSSGTNHEQYF.

The chain couples TRBV7-2 to TRBJ1-1; tentative D call: TRBD1 (5 bases). CDR1 and CDR2 (germline): SGHTA, FQGNSA. This CDR3 has 14 amino acids. The ends were cut back, 2 bases at V and 3 bases at J, with 10 bases in the middle. The CDR3 protein is CASSLMQGDTEAFF. For the CDR3, the DNA is TGTGCCAGCAGCTTAATGCAGGGTGACACTGAAGCTTTCTTT.

The rearrangement joins TRBV7-9 to TRBJ2-7; D may match TRBD1 or TRBD2 (5 bases each). Trimming took off 5 bases at V and 7 bases at J, with 12 bases between the two ends. Germline assignment: CDR1 SEHNR and CDR2 FQNEAQ (reference sequence). The CDR3 is 12 amino acids. This CDR3 reads CASSEVGGEQYF. The CDR3 DNA reads as TGTGCCAGCAGCGAAGTTGGGGGTGAGCAGTACTTC.

V is TRBV28 and J is TRBJ1-5, with D uncertain. The V gene lost 2 bases and the J gene lost 2 bases, with 7 bases spanning the gap. The CDR3 consists of 14 residues. Germline V lookup: CDR1 MDHEN, CDR2 SYDVKM. The CDR3 sequence: CASSLGSGNQPQHF. The CDR3 DNA reads TGTGCCAGCAGTTTAGGGTCAGGCAATCAGCCCCAGCATTTT. Filled out from reference TRBV28 and TRBJ1-5, the complete variable domain reads DVKVTQSSRYLVKRTGEKVFLECVQDMDHENMFWYRQDPGLGLRLIYFSYDVKMKEKGDIPEGYSVSREKKERFSLILESASTNQTSMYLCASSLGSGNQPQHFGDGTRLSIL.

This clone appeared once. V usage is TRBV6-2 or TRBV6-3 and J usage is TRBJ2-1; D ambiguous. This CDR3 is built from 12 residues. CDR1 is MNHEY and CDR2 is SVGEGT in the germline V gene. V lost 6 bases, J lost 6 bases, and 9 bases lay in between. The CDR3 here is CASRPNFNEQFF. CDR3 coding DNA: TGTGCCAGCAGACCTAACTTCAATGAGCAGTTCTTC.

The CDR3 sequence: CAWTSFGHGYTF. The DNA for the CDR3 is TGTGCCTGGACCTCTTTTGGCCATGGCTACACCTTC. The chain recombines TRBV30 with TRBJ1-2; D gene unclear. The V end lost 4 bases, the J end lost 6 bases, and 12 bases lay between the germline ends. The CDR3 totals 12 residues. Germline-derived CDR1 and CDR2 are GTSNPN and SVGIG (reference sequence).

The gene calls are TRBV29-1 and TRBJ2-1; TRBD1 matches 10 bases. The CDR3 totals 14 residues. With V trimmed by 3 bases and J by 5 bases, 4 bases remained unmatched. Germline assignment: CDR1 SQVTM and CDR2 ANQGSEA. CDR3 sequence: CSVDRQGAHNEQFF. CDR3 coding DNA: TGCAGCGTTGACCGACAGGGGGCCCACAATGAGCAGTTCTTC.

This chain links TRBV7-9 with TRBJ2-7; 8 bases are a match to TRBD1. CDR3 length: 12 residues. Germline CDR1 and CDR2: SEHNR and FQNEAQ (reference sequence). Losses at the gene ends were 11 bases for V and 2 bases for J; bases not matched to a gene: 5. The CDR3 is CAGGTGAYEQYF. The DNA for the CDR3 is TGTGCCGGGGGGACAGGTGCCTACGAGCAGTACTTC.